A single sample gave rise to the 16 T cell receptor beta chains below, sequenced in a study of T cells in Graves' hyperthyroidism and ophthalmopathy. It was RNA transcripts that yielded the amplified TCR beta CDR3 regions. During a first-round RT-PCR of the TCR CDR3, the HTBI primer set was used. TCRdb re-analysed the multiplex PCR reads in MiXCR, keeping a single row per CDR3 protein. The sample lists a few hundred thousand distinct CDR3 sequences, roughly 16% occurring once. Sequencing was carried out using blood. The origin of the receptors is a woman between 40 and 50 years old with Graves' ophthalmopathy.

This clonotype was detected a few times. The chain has TRBV12-3 or TRBV12-4 and TRBJ2-2; the D gene is possibly TRBD2 (7 bases). The CDR3 sequence is 14 residues long. Trimming removed 5 bases at V and 7 bases at J, with 14 bases between. The CDR3 nucleotides read TGTGCCAGCAGTGTTAGGGGGGGACTCGGGGAGCTGTTTTTT. Amino acids: CASSVRGGLGELFF.

This clonotype was seen many times. The chain couples TRBV7-3 to TRBJ2-2; TRBD2 might be the D (5 bases). With 5 bases removed from V and 0 bases from J, the gap between germline ends came to 13 bases. Germline lookup yields CDR1 SGHTA and CDR2 FQGTGA. This CDR3 has 16 residues. CDR3 in DNA: TGTGCCAGCAGCCCGACGGACTGGGCGAACACCGGGGAGCTGTTTTTT. Its translation is CASSPTDWANTGELFF.

In its sample, this clonotype was seen many times. V is TRBV6-1 and J is TRBJ1-5, with 7 positions matching TRBD1. The CDR3 loop spans 16 amino acids. Germline CDR1 reads MNHNS; CDR2 reads SASEGT. Trimming cost V 7 bases and J 0 bases; bases outside gene matches: 9. CDR3 residues: CASKQGMVYSNQPQHF. DNA of the CDR3: TGTGCCAGCAAACAGGGGATGGTGTATAGCAATCAGCCCCAGCATTTT.

This clonotype was seen repeatedly, ten times or more. This chain connects TRBV6-5 to TRBJ1-1, with a tentative D call TRBD1 (6 bases). The CDR3 totals 15 residues. Germline CDR1 reads MNHEY; CDR2 reads SVGAGI. Trimming cost V 1 base and J 3 bases, with 12 bases left between them. The CDR3 bases are TGTGCCAGCAGTTACTGGGCCAGGGGTGACACTGAAGCTTTCTTT. This encodes CASSYWARGDTEAFF.

The chain combines TRBV28 with TRBJ2-7; 8 bases line up with TRBD2. Germline V gene sequence: CDR1 MDHEN, CDR2 SYDVKM. The CDR3 has 15 residues. Trimming at V came to 5 bases and at J to 2 bases, leaving 8 bases not matched to a gene. CDR3 residues: CASSRRGGGAYEQYF. The CDR3 nucleotides read TGTGCCAGCAGTCGCCGGGGGGGGGGGGCCTACGAGCAGTACTTC.

The chain links TRBV5-1 to TRBJ1-4; D possibly corresponds to TRBD1 (6 bases). Germline-derived CDR1 and CDR2 are SGHRS and YFSETQ. Trimming pared 0 bases from V and 6 bases from J, leaving 18 bases between. The CDR3 consists of 17 residues. CDR3 bases: TGCGCCAGCAGCTTGGGGGGGGCGACAAGGCGGGATGAAAAACTGTTTTTT. Amino acid sequence: CASSLGGATRRDEKLFF.

This clonotype was picked up a small number of times. J is TRBJ2-1 and V is TRBV5-1; TRBD1 aligns across 11 bases. This CDR3 has 14 residues. J lost 9 bases, V lost 3 bases, and 5 bases had no gene match. CDR1 and CDR2 (germline): SGHRS, YFSETQ. The CDR3 nucleotides are TGCGCCAGCAGCTCGGACAGGGGGCGCGGTGAGCAGTTCTTC. Its translation is CASSSDRGRGEQFF.

This clonotype was recorded at least ten times. The CDR3 coding sequence is TGTGCCAGCCAGCCACGGGGGCGCCGGAACACTGAAGCTTTCTTT. Translated, it gives CASQPRGRRNTEAFF. The chain joins TRBV3-1 to TRBJ1-1, with a possible D match to TRBD1 (6 bases). The CDR3 spans 15 residues. The V and J ends lost 8 bases and 1 base respectively, with 17 bases between them. Per the germline V gene, CDR1 is LGHDT and CDR2 is YNNKEL (reference sequence). Filled out from reference TRBV3-1 and TRBJ1-1, the complete variable domain reads DTAVSQTPKYLVTQMGNDKSIKCEQNLGHDTMYWYKQDSKKFLKIMFSYNNKELIINETVPNRFSPKSPDKAHLNLHINSLELGDSAVYFCASQPRGRRNTEAFFGQGTRLTVV.

This rearrangement joins TRBV6-4 to TRBJ2-2; perhaps TRBD1 as D (5 bases). The CDR3 totals 13 residues. CDR1 and CDR2 (germline): MRHNA, SNTAGT. V shed 7 bases and J shed 6 bases, with 12 bases lying between them. CDR3 in amino acids: CASIQGQPGELFF. As DNA, the CDR3 is TGTGCCAGCATCCAGGGTCAGCCCGGGGAGCTGTTTTTT.

The rearrangement links TRBV5-1 to TRBJ2-7; the D gene is possibly TRBD2 (5 bases). CDR1 and CDR2 (germline): SGHRS, YFSETQ. The CDR3 covers 14 residues. The V end was cut by 4 bases, the J end by 0 bases, with 11 bases between. The CDR3 DNA reads TGCGCCAGCAGCCCGGACTCAGCCTCCTACGAGCAGTACTTC. This codes for CASSPDSASYEQYF.

The rearrangement uses TRBV5-1 and TRBJ1-1; 10 bases map to TRBD1. The CDR3 is made up of 14 amino acids. Losses at the gene ends were 0 bases for V and 10 bases for J; bases not matched to a gene: 6. Germline assignment: CDR1 SGHRS and CDR2 YFSETQ. The CDR3 coding sequence is TGCGCCAGCAGCTTGGGACAGGGGGCAAGTGGAGCTTTCTTT. Amino acids: CASSLGQGASGAFF.

The CDR3 sequence is CASSQTTGLINEQFF. The CDR3 DNA reads TGTGCCAGCAGCCAGACGACAGGGTTGATCAATGAGCAGTTCTTC. This rearrangement joins TRBV3-1 to TRBJ2-1, with 7 bases identical to TRBD1. The V gene's germline CDR1 is LGHDT and CDR2 YNNKEL (reference sequence). This CDR3 region has 15 residues. With V trimmed by 3 bases and J by 6 bases, 8 bases remained unmatched.

This clonotype was observed many times. The chain combines TRBV3-1 with TRBJ2-5; 12 bases are shared with TRBD2. Germline lookup yields CDR1 LGHDT and CDR2 YNNKEL (reference sequence). This CDR3 comprises 18 residues. The ends lost 0 bases at V and 2 bases at J; junction bases unmatched: 7. The CDR3 sequence: CASSQEVTSGGSQETQYF. The CDR3 DNA reads TGTGCCAGCAGCCAAGAGGTGACTAGCGGGGGATCGCAAGAGACCCAGTACTTC.

This clonotype was picked up a small number of times. This sequence joins TRBV19 and TRBJ2-1, with 11 bases aligning to TRBD2. Looked up from germline, CDR1 is LNHDA and CDR2 is SQIVND (reference sequence). The V segment lost 2 bases and the J segment 8 bases; nucleotides outside the gene matches: 2. The CDR3 has 14 amino acids. The CDR3 DNA follows: TGTGCCAGTAGTATAACTAGCGGGGGTGATGAGCAGTTCTTC. It encodes CASSITSGGDEQFF.

Of note for this clonotype: A single base separates this from a much larger clone, so it may be a read error. The chain is built from TRBV20-1 and TRBJ1-2, with TRBD1 as a possible D gene (5 bases). This CDR3 comprises 17 residues. Trimming pared 0 bases from V and 4 bases from J, leaving 21 bases between. CDR1 and CDR2 (germline): DFQATT, SNEGSKA (reference sequence). CDR3 in amino acids: CSARDTSPGGAGYGYTF. Written as DNA, the CDR3 is TGCAGTGCTAGAGATACCTCCCCCGGGGGAGCGGGCTATGGCTACACCTTC.

This clonotype was detected only a few times. The chain carries TRBV28 and TRBJ1-1, with 11 bases that match TRBD1. V shed 8 bases and J 14 bases; nucleotides not matched to a gene: 16. From germline, CDR1 is MDHEN and CDR2 SYDVKM. The CDR3 sequence is 14 residues long. The CDR3 protein is CASYGGQGANRAFF. CDR3 DNA sequence: TGTGCCAGCTATGGAGGACAGGGGGCCAACAGGGCCTTCTTT.